These T cell receptor beta chains were read from a single sample in a study of molecular identifiers for immune sequencing clone quantification. MiXCR, run by TCRdb on the PCR reads, gives a single entry per CDR3 protein. The profile shows over 600,000 distinct CDR3 sequences, just under 20% of them singletons. Sequencing used naive CD8+ T cells from blood, with Jurkat cell RNA spiked in. These receptor sequences come from a human donor in good health. Some libraries in this study had Jurkat cell RNA spiked in. The CDR3 runs from the conserved cysteine through the conserved F or W. The order of the fields is clone size, D gene, J gene, V gene, CDR3 protein, CDR3 DNA. The D gene is left open where the match is weak. Clone size is stated in some rows and not others, as once, few, many or a class when expanded.

>many|TRBD2|TRBJ2-1|TRBV19
CASSIAGGMAGEQFF
TGTGCCAGTAGTATAGCCGGGGGGATGGCAGGTGAGCAGTTCTTC
>many|TRBD2|TRBJ2-1|TRBV7-2
CASTFLAGAPLSYNEQFF
TGTGCCAGCACCTTTCTAGCGGGGGCGCCTCTGTCCTACAATGAGCAGTTCTTC
>many|NA|TRBJ2-7|TRBV5-1
CASAPDGLVEQYF
TGCGCCAGCGCTCCTGACGGACTCGTCGAGCAGTACTTC
>many|NA|TRBJ2-5|TRBV5-1
CASSSLETDMQETQYF
TGCGCCAGCAGCTCCCTTGAGACAGACATGCAAGAGACCCAGTACTTC
>few|NA|TRBJ2-5|TRBV30
CAWRDRGWETQYF
TGTGCCTGGAGAGATCGAGGTTGGGAGACCCAGTACTTC
>many|NA|TRBJ1-1|TRBV20-1
CSAILNTEAFF
TGCAGTGCTATCCTGAACACTGAAGCTTTCTTT
>many|NA|TRBJ1-5|TRBV4-3
CASSQDPASNQPQHF
TGCGCCAGCAGCCAAGATCCGGCAAGCAATCAGCCCCAGCATTTT
>NA|NA|TRBJ1-4|TRBV27
CASSFASGYNNEKLFF
TGTGCCAGCAGTTTTGCCTCTGGGTATAATAATGAAAAACTGTTCTTT
>many|NA|TRBJ2-1|TRBV4-3
CASSQDSGSLMQVEVDEQFF
TGCGCCAGCAGCCAAGACTCAGGGAGTTTGATGCAGGTGGAGGTTGATGAGCAGTTCTTC
>many|NA|TRBJ1-2|TRBV9
CASSVAAGYNYGYTF
TGTGCCAGCAGCGTAGCGGCAGGCTATAACTATGGCTACACCTTC
>many|TRBD1|TRBJ1-5|TRBV19
CASSIAQTGVEAQHF
TGTGCCAGTAGTATTGCACAAACAGGGGTGGAGGCCCAGCATTTT
>many|NA|TRBJ2-7|TRBV30
CAWSVGSDEQYF
TGTGCCTGGAGTGTAGGCTCGGACGAGCAGTACTTC
>many|NA|TRBJ2-2|TRBV7-9
CATGAQGETGELFF
TGTGCCACAGGGGCACAGGGAGAGACCGGGGAGCTGTTTTTT
>many|TRBD1|TRBJ2-1|TRBV7-7
CASSFGTGTHEQFF
TGTGCCAGCAGCTTCGGGACAGGGACCCATGAGCAGTTCTTC
>many|NA|TRBJ1-1|TRBV19
CASSVSSEAFF
TGTGCCAGTAGTGTGTCTTCTGAAGCTTTCTTT
>many|TRBD1|TRBJ2-5|TRBV7-6
CASSLIGTGVDETQYF
TGTGCCAGCAGCTTAATCGGGACAGGGGTTGACGAGACCCAGTACTTC
>many|NA|TRBJ1-1|TRBV4-3
CASSPYMNTEAFF
TGCGCCAGCAGCCCCTATATGAACACTGAAGCTTTCTTT
>NA|NA|TRBJ1-2|TRBV27
CASSLAKNYGYTF
TGTGCCAGCAGTTTAGCCAAAAACTATGGCTACACCTTC
>many|NA|TRBJ1-1|TRBV19
CASSIGTRANTEAFF
TGTGCCAGTAGTATTGGTACCAGGGCGAACACTGAAGCTTTCTTT
>many|TRBD1|TRBJ2-7|TRBV12-3/TRBV12-4
CASSFGGAGGTHEQYF
TGTGCCAGCAGTTTTGGAGGTGCAGGGGGCACGCACGAGCAGTACTTC
>many|TRBD2|TRBJ2-7|TRBV5-6
CASSWWNSGSYEQYF
TGTGCCAGCAGCTGGTGGAATAGCGGGAGTTACGAGCAGTACTTC
>NA|NA|TRBJ2-7|TRBV28
CASSFFNRDYEQYF
TGTGCCAGCAGTTTTTTTAACCGGGACTACGAGCAGTACTTC
>many|TRBD2|TRBJ2-7|TRBV5-5
CASSLQLAVANEQYF
TGTGCCAGCAGCTTGCAACTAGCGGTCGCGAACGAGCAGTACTTC
>few|NA|TRBJ1-1|TRBV4-1
CASTFMDGMNTEAFF
TGCGCCAGCACCTTTATGGATGGCATGAACACTGAAGCTTTCTTT
>many|TRBD2|TRBJ2-5|TRBV7-6
CASSPYERGRTKSPQYF
TGTGCCAGCAGCCCATATGAGCGGGGGCGAACCAAGAGTCCCCAGTACTTC
>many|NA|TRBJ1-5|TRBV7-8
CASSLARDTNQPQHF
TGTGCCAGCAGCTTAGCGAGGGACACAAATCAGCCCCAGCATTTT
>many|NA|TRBJ2-1|TRBV12-5
CASGFAADYNEQFF
TGTGCTAGTGGTTTCGCGGCGGACTACAATGAGCAGTTCTTC
>NA|NA|TRBJ2-7|TRBV5-4
CASSLLVSPDYERYF
TGTGCCAGCAGTCTCCTGGTTTCTCCTGACTACGAGCGGTACTTC
>NA|NA|TRBJ2-1|TRBV14
CASSQDRLDEQFF
TGTGCCAGCAGCCAAGATCGACTCGATGAGCAGTTCTTC